This T cell receptor beta chain stems from a study of OX40 agonist ivuxolimab in advanced cancers. About the study: Each patient was given ivuxolimab into a vein every 2 weeks, at 0.01 to 10 mg/kg. Partial responses were achieved by three patients: one hepatocellular carcinoma, two cutaneous melanoma. Whole-study findings and limits: Average numbers of expanded clones were greater in CD8+ T cells than in CD4+.

Profiling relied on immunoSEQ multiplex PCR, and the TCRdb table lists in-frame clones only, not all of them. The sample shows tens of thousands of clones, around nine tenths of them seen only once. As regards this clone: Its antigen is still unknown.

This CDR3 is built from 14 residues. Germline V gene data show CDR1 as GTSNPN and CDR2 as SVGIG (reference sequence). V lost 2 bases and J lost 4, with 12 bases in between. Blood sampling took place at baseline, cycle 4 day 1, and cycle 7 day 1. The TCR sequence derives from an adult with an advanced solid tumor such as melanoma, head and neck, liver or kidney cancer. The J gene is TRBJ1-3, the V gene TRBV30; D is undetermined. The source was CD4+ or CD8+ T cells sorted from blood, collected in a trial of the OX40 agonist ivuxolimab. CDR3 sequence: CAWSFGVSGNTIYF. CDR3 nucleotides: TGTGCCTGGAGTTTCGGGGTGTCAGGAAACACCATATATTTT.